Below are 23 T cell receptor beta chains sequenced from a single sample in a study of vaccination effects on CD4 cells after COVID-19. CD4+ T cells specific for antigen were expanded with viral peptide pools by the ViraFEST assay before sequencing. Upon completion of more than eight days in culture, CD4+ T cells were isolated. Having tested negative for nucleocapsid antibodies, the vaccine recipients showed no prior SARS-CoV-2 infection. Clones were read by immunoSEQ multiplex PCR, and TCRdb kept only the in-frame ones, dropping some. Found here are tens of thousands of clones, 70% of them singletons; the top ten hold 26%. Antigens of these TCRs are unknown. The starting material was CD4+ T cells from PBMCs cultured with HCoV-OC43 spike peptides, obtained before COVID-19 vaccination. The subset: HCoV-OC43 spike overlapping peptide pool stimulation. The receptor set was obtained from a human donor who received a COVID-19 vaccine.

This clone occurred once. The chain carries TRBV5-1 and TRBJ2-1, with D tentatively TRBD2 (6 bases). CDR3 length: 14 residues. CDR1 is SGHRS, CDR2 YFSETQ, per germline. The V end lost 4 bases, the J end lost 9 bases, and 17 bases lay between the germline ends. The CDR3 spells CASSLDLLAREQFF. CDR3 DNA: TGCGCCAGCAGCCTTGACCTACTAGCTCGTGAGCAGTTCTTC.

The genes are TRBV24-1 and TRBJ2-1, with D tentatively TRBD1 (5 bases). Germline CDR1 and CDR2: KGHDR and SFDVKD. This CDR3 is 13 amino acids long. The V end was cut by 9 bases, the J end by 1 base, with 9 bases between. CDR3 DNA sequence: TGTGCCACCCAGGGTTGGTCCTACAATGAGCAGTTCTTC. The encoded protein is CATQGWSYNEQFF.

The V and J genes are TRBV11-3 and TRBJ2-5, with D unresolved. Trimming removed 1 base at V and 4 bases at J, with 7 bases between. Germline loops: CDR1 SGHNT, CDR2 YENEEA. This CDR3 is 13 amino acids long. CDR3 sequence: CASSLGAGETQYF. The CDR3 nucleotides are TGTGCCAGCAGCTTAGGAGCTGGAGAGACCCAGTACTTC. Supplemented by reference TRBV11-3 and TRBJ2-5, the full variable domain reads EAGVVQSPRYKIIEKKQPVAFWCNPISGHNTLYWYLQNLGQGPELLIRYENEEAVDDSQLPKDRFSAERLKGVDSTLKIQPAELGDSAVYLCASSLGAGETQYFGPGTRLLVL.

The V and J genes are TRBV4-1 and TRBJ2-1; 9 positions match TRBD2. Trimming removed 1 base from V and 3 bases from J; junction bases left unmatched: 1. This CDR3 region has 15 residues. Per germline, CDR1 MGHRA and CDR2 YSYEKL. CDR3 DNA sequence: TGCGCCAGCAGCCAAGGACTAGCGGACTACAATGAGCAGTTCTTC. This codes for CASSQGLADYNEQFF.

V gene TRBV7-2 combines with J gene TRBJ2-2, with TRBD2 identical over 9 bases. Germline V CDR1 and CDR2: SGHTA, FQGNSA. This CDR3 comprises 16 residues. V lost 7 bases to trimming and J lost 5 bases; unmatched junction nucleotides: 11. CDR3 nucleotide sequence: TGTGCCAGCAAAGATAGCGGGAGATCGGGAACCGGGGAGCTGTTTTTT. Protein product: CASKDSGRSGTGELFF.

This clone was detected once. The CDR3 protein is CASSLKRGGTDTQYF. The CDR3 coding sequence is TGTGCCAGCAGCTTAAAACGGGGCGGGACAGATACGCAGTATTTT. The V and J genes are TRBV7-3 and TRBJ2-3; D is tentatively TRBD1 or TRBD2 (5 bases each). CDR3 length: 15 amino acids. Trimming pared 1 base from V and 3 bases from J, leaving 11 bases between. Germline V gene sequence: CDR1 SGHTA, CDR2 FQGTGA.

The chain has TRBV5-1 and TRBJ2-7; D gene unclear. V was shortened by 2 bases and J by 1 base, with 7 bases between the two germline ends. The CDR3 runs 13 residues. Germline lookup yields CDR1 SGHRS and CDR2 YFSETQ. CDR3 region: CASSLGQSYEQYF. The CDR3 bases are TGCGCCAGCAGCTTAGGGCAATCCTACGAGCAGTACTTC.

J is TRBJ2-3 and V is TRBV11-2, with TRBD2 identical over 13 bases. The germline CDR1 and CDR2 sequences are SGHAT and FQNNGV. The CDR3 consists of 16 residues. V dropped 4 bases and J dropped 2; count of bases not matched to a gene: 3. The CDR3 region has the DNA TGTGCCAGCAGCTCAGGACTAGCGGGAGTCACAGATACGCAGTATTTT. Translating gives CASSSGLAGVTDTQYF.

This chain uses TRBV18 with TRBJ1-2; perhaps TRBD1 as D (5 bases). The V gene lost 3 bases and the J gene lost 11 bases, with 19 bases spanning the gap. CDR3 length: 14 amino acids. Germline values: CDR1 KGHSH, CDR2 LQKENI. The CDR3 DNA sequence: TGTGCCAGCTCACCCTCGACAGACCCAACGGGATACACCTTC. Its translation is CASSPSTDPTGYTF.

The chain joins TRBV7-2 to TRBJ2-3; D gene uncertain. V was pared by 3 bases and J by 4 bases, with 8 bases between. This CDR3 has 13 amino acids. The germline V gene has CDR1 SGHTA and CDR2 FQGNSA. For the CDR3, the DNA is TGTGCCAGCAGCTTCAATGGGGCAGATACGCAGTATTTT. Translation: CASSFNGADTQYF.

The chain combines TRBV29-1 with TRBJ1-1; D possibly corresponds to TRBD1 (6 bases). Trimming shortened V by 5 bases and J by 5 bases, and 18 bases separated the two germline ends. Germline V gene data show CDR1 as SQVTM and CDR2 as ANQGSEA. The CDR3 is made up of 14 amino acids. CDR3 residues: CSVYAPRGVTEAFF. DNA of the CDR3: TGCAGCGTTTATGCCCCTAGGGGGGTGACTGAAGCTTTCTTT.

The chain recombines TRBV6-1 with TRBJ1-1; D remains unclear. CDR3 length: 13 amino acids. V lost 3 bases and J 0 bases, leaving 5 bases between the germline ends. Germline V CDR1 and CDR2: MNHNS, SASEGT. CDR3 in amino acids: CASSDQMNTEAFF. The DNA of the CDR3 is TGTGCCAGCAGTGATCAAATGAACACTGAAGCTTTCTTT.

DNA of the CDR3: TGTGCCAGCAGGACTTCGGTGGTTGAAAAACTGTTTTTT. It specifies CASRTSVVEKLFF. V gene TRBV28 combines with J gene TRBJ1-4, with D unresolved. Germline assignment: CDR1 MDHEN and CDR2 SYDVKM. CDR3 length: 13 residues. V lost 6 bases and J 7 bases, leaving 12 bases between the germline ends.

V usage is TRBV6-6 and J usage is TRBJ1-4; TRBD1 agrees at 9 bases. The CDR3 has 13 amino acids. The V gene's germline CDR1 is MNHNY and CDR2 SVGAGI (reference sequence). Unmatched junction bases numbered 4, after V lost 7 bases and J lost 7 bases. The CDR3: CASIDRGGEKLFF. CDR3 in DNA: TGTGCCAGCATCGACAGGGGGGGTGAAAAACTGTTTTTT.

The rearrangement links TRBV4-2 to TRBJ2-1, with a weak D call TRBD2 (5 bases). CDR3 length equals 15 residues. The germline gives CDR1 LGHNA, CDR2 YNFKEQ. Trimming shortened V by 0 bases and J by 4 bases, and 10 bases separated the two germline ends. CDR3 coding DNA: TGTGCCAGCAGCCAAGATCTAGCATCGTACAATGAGCAGTTCTTC. As protein: CASSQDLASYNEQFF.

V usage is TRBV7-3 and J usage is TRBJ2-1; D uncertain. Germline V gene sequence: CDR1 SGHTA, CDR2 FQGTGA. CDR3 length: 13 residues. The germline V and J ends were trimmed by 5 bases and 0 bases, with 5 bases remaining between them. The CDR3 sequence: CASSQSSYNEQFF. The CDR3 region has the DNA TGTGCCAGCAGCCAAAGCTCCTACAATGAGCAGTTCTTC.

This clone has a single count. This chain joins TRBV7-8 and TRBJ2-1; 8 bases line up with TRBD2. This CDR3 comprises 15 residues. Germline CDR1 SGHVS, CDR2 FQNEAQ. Trimming took 5 bases from V and 6 from J; bases not matched to a gene: 9. The chain's CDR3 is CASSHGTGTSNEQFF. CDR3 bases: TGTGCCAGCAGCCATGGGACCGGGACTAGCAATGAGCAGTTCTTC.

This clone was seen a handful of times. V is TRBV18 and J is TRBJ2-1, with 9 bases fitting TRBD1. V lost 4 bases to trimming and J lost 1 base; unmatched junction nucleotides: 5. The CDR3 has 16 residues. Per germline, CDR1 KGHSH and CDR2 LQKENI. CDR3 sequence reads: CASSLWDRASYNEQFF. Here the CDR3 DNA reads TGTGCCAGCTCACTTTGGGACAGGGCGTCCTACAATGAGCAGTTCTTC.

This clone was detected a few times. The chain combines TRBV2 with TRBJ2-1, with a tentative D call TRBD2 (6 bases). Looked up from germline, CDR1 is SNHLY and CDR2 is FYNNEI. Deletions cut 4 bases from V and 10 bases from J, with 17 bases between. This CDR3 has 14 residues. CDR3 sequence: CASSAPGGIREQFF. DNA for the CDR3: TGTGCCAGCAGTGCCCCTGGGGGGATTCGAGAGCAGTTCTTC.

V gene TRBV7-5 combines with J gene TRBJ1-6. TRBV7-5 is tagged as a pseudogene. The CDR3 extends over 16 amino acids. The CDR3 DNA sequence: TGTGCCAGAAGCTTAGCATCGGGGAGGCATAATTCACCCCTCCACTTT. It yields the protein CARSLASGRHNSPLHF.

The count of this clone is one. The V gene is TRBV29-1, the J gene TRBJ1-1, with a weak D call TRBD1 (5 bases). V shed 4 bases and J shed 0 bases, with 9 bases lying between them. Per germline, CDR1 SQVTM and CDR2 ANQGSEA. The CDR3 has 13 residues. The CDR3 DNA reads TGCAGCGTTGCTGGGACGGTGAACACTGAAGCTTTCTTT. As protein: CSVAGTVNTEAFF. Drawing the rest from reference TRBV29-1 and TRBJ1-1, the complete variable domain is SAVISQKPSRDICQRGTSLTIQCQVDSQVTMMFWYRQQPGQSLTLIATANQGSEATYESGFVIDKFPISRPNLTFSTLTVSNMSPEDSSIYLCSVAGTVNTEAFFGQGTRLTVV.

The rearrangement joins TRBV5-1 to TRBJ1-4; a possible D gene is TRBD1 (5 bases). V lost 0 bases to trimming and J lost 0 bases, with 21 bases between them. The CDR3 covers 20 residues. Germline V lookup: CDR1 SGHRS, CDR2 YFSETQ. CDR3 coding DNA: TGCGCCAGCAGCTTGGAGCCTCCTGGACACTCTGGAGCAACTAATGAAAAACTGTTTTTT. Protein sequence: CASSLEPPGHSGATNEKLFF.

This clone has more than one count but fewer than ten. The chain has TRBV7-9 and TRBJ2-3, with TRBD2 matching 9 bases. The CDR3 covers 16 residues. The trim removed 5 bases at V and 5 bases at J, leaving 11 bases unmatched. Germline loops: CDR1 SEHNR, CDR2 FQNEAQ (reference sequence). CDR3 sequence reads: CASSLVVAGEIDTQYF. In DNA form, the CDR3 reads TGTGCCAGCAGCCTCGTAGTAGCGGGAGAAATAGATACGCAGTATTTT.